The clone carrying this TCR beta chain appeared a few times. Its matching antigen is unknown. Method: immunoSEQ multiplex PCR; TCRdb's copy keeps in-frame clones and lacks some. The table has about 65,000 clones, just over 75% seen once. Indicated time point: blood 2 weeks post-SBRT. Treatment specified: 15 Gy SBRT to primary tumor, nephrectomy 4 weeks later. After SBRT, blood was collected at 2 and 4 weeks, plus baseline. This sample is part of a study of radiation and T cells in renal cell carcinoma. Whole-study findings and limits: From baseline, blood top tumor clonotypes peaked at 2 weeks post-radiation.

Losses at the gene ends were 4 bases for V and 4 bases for J; bases not matched to a gene: 5. Germline CDR1 and CDR2: SEHNR and FQNEAQ (reference sequence). CDR3 length: 15 amino acids. This sequence was found in a man aged 60-69 years with renal cell carcinoma. J is TRBJ2-7 and V is TRBV7-9, with 12 bases aligning to TRBD2. The starting material was blood, obtained from a patient whose treatment included radiotherapy and nephrectomy. The CDR3 is CASSSTSGGAYEQYF. CDR3 in DNA: TGTGCCAGCAGCTCGACTAGCGGGGGAGCATACGAGCAGTACTTC.